This note documents a single T cell receptor beta chain sequence. Here immunoSEQ multiplex PCR was the method, and the copy in TCRdb shows in-frame clones only, minus some. Of tens of thousands of clones listed, about 73% are singletons. This CDR3 has 16 amino acids. V lost 3 bases and J lost 0, with 12 bases in between. CDR1 KGHSH and CDR2 LQKENI come from the germline V gene. The data derive from a study of blood T cell repertoires in COVID-19. Whole-study context: Samples taken during acute and convalescent COVID-19 were collected in the United States, Italy and Spain. Sample material is recorded as cDNA or gDNA derived from T cells, B-cell-depleted T cells, or PBMCs.

The V gene is TRBV18, the J gene TRBJ2-4; D gene ambiguous. Sequenced material: peripheral blood. The source of this sequence is a woman over 75 with acute or convalescent COVID-19. CDR3 region: CASSPPPELAKNIQYF. The CDR3 nucleotides are TGTGCCAGCTCACCCCCACCGGAGCTAGCCAAAAACATTCAGTACTTC.